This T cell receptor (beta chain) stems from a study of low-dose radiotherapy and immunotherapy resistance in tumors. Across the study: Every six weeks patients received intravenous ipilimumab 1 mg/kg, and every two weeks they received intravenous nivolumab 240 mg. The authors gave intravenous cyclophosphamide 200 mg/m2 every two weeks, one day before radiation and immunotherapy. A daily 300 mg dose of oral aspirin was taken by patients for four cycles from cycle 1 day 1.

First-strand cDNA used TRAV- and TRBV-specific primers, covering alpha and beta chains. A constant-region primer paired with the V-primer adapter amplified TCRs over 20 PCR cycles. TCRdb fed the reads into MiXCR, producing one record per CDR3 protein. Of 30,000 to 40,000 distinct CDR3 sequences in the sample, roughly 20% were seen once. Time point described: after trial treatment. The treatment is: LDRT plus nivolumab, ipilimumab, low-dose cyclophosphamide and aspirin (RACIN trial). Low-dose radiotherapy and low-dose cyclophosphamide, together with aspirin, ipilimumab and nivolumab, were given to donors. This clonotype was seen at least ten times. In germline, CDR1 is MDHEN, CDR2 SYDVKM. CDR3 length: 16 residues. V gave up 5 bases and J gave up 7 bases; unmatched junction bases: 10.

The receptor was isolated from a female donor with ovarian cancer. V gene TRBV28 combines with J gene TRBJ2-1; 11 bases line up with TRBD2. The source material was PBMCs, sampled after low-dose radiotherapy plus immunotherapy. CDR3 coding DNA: TGTGCCAGCAGTCTAGAAACTAGCGGGAGAGGGAATGAGCAGTTCTTC. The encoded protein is CASSLETSGRGNEQFF.